This TCR beta chain is drawn from a study of blood T cell repertoires in COVID-19 (dated by TCRdb to about 2020). As for the study more broadly: The collaborator samples originated in the United States, Italy and Spain and spanned the acute and convalescent phases of COVID-19. Samples were obtained from the ongoing ImmuneRACE study (first 160 participants) and from 1,254 subjects provided by 6 global collaborators. A de-identified subject ID, COVID-19 status, age in years and sex were almost always included in the sample metadata. The dataset comprised deeply sampled blood TCRbeta repertoires from subjects exposed to, actively infected with, or recovered from COVID-19. The material from the prospective study consisted of cDNA or gDNA derived from T cells, B-cell-depleted T cells, or PBMCs. HLA class I and class II types, where available, came from metadata supplied by the sample provider rather than from assay-based typing. A freely available public database, intended as a resource for researchers studying the immune response to SARS-CoV-2, is where the repertoires were released.

A word on this clone: The antigen it binds to is not known. Per-base qualities were not stored, and no clone one base away is much larger.

Results and caveats for the whole study, not just this receptor: The quantity of clinical and demographic metadata differed by source and by participant and was supplied without curation.

TCRbeta CDR3 regions were amplified from genomic DNA by means of the immunoSEQ Assay, a bias-controlled multiplex PCR. Turning to the authors' computational methods: The number of nucleated cells in each sample was estimated from the amplification of reference gene primers within the assay. Sequence reads were collapsed and filtered to measure the absolute abundance of every unique TCRbeta CDR3 rearrangement. For each sample, productive Simpson clonality was calculated as the square root of Simpson's diversity index across productive rearrangements. Drawn from immuneACCESS, this table holds only the in-frame rearrangements with V and J called that TCRdb kept. Clones are partly lost; checked studies trace under half to an unresolved V gene and leave the rest unexplained. Clone size and the V and J calls come from that table; the DNA yielded D and trimming. For this sample there are roughly 190,000 clones; 80% to 90% appear just once. The ten largest account for around 1.1% of the sample.

Collaborating institutions collected whole blood in K2EDTA tubes following their own protocols. Collaborator samples were shipped for TCRbeta analysis as frozen whole blood, isolated PBMCs, or DNA extracted from either sample type. Sample: peripheral blood. The sequence was collected from a man aged 25-40 years with acute or convalescent COVID-19.

CDR3 reads: CASSYGTEDLNQPQHF. The DNA sequence is given as TGTGCCAGCAGTTACGGGACAGAGGACCTAAATCAGCCCCAGCATTTT. The V and J segments used are TRBV28 and TRBJ1-5, and TRBD1 aligns with 7 junction nucleotides. V lost 4 bases and J lost 4 bases, and the count of bases not matched to a germline gene is 10. Reading from cysteine to phenylalanine, the CDR3 counts 16 amino acids. Only the CDR3 DNA is retained, 48 bases long and in frame from the first base. The germline V gene gives CDR1 as MDHEN and CDR2 as SYDVKM.